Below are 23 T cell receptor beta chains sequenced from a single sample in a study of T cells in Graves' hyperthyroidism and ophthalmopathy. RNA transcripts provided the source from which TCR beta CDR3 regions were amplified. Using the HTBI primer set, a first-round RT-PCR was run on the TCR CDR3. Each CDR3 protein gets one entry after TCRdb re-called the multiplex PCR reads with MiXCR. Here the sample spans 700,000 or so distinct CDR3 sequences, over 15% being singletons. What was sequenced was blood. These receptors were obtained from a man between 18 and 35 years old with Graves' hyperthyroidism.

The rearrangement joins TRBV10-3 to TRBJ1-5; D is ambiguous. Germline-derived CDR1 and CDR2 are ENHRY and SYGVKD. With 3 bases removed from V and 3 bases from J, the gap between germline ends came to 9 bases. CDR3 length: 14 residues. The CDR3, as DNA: TGTGCCATCAGTGACCGGCAGCCCAATCAGCCCCAGCATTTT. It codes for CAISDRQPNQPQHF.

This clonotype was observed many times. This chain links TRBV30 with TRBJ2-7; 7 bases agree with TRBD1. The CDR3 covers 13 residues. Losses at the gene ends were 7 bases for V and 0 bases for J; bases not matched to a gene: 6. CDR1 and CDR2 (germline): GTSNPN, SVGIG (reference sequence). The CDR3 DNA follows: TGTGCCTTGGAACAGGGGTACTCCTACGAGCAGTACTTC. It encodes CALEQGYSYEQYF.

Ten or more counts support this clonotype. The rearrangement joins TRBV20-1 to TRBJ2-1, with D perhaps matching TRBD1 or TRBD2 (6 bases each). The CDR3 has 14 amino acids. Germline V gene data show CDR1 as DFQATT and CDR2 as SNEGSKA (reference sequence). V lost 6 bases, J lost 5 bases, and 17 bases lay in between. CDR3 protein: CSAQKGGYNNEQFF. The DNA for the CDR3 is TGCAGTGCGCAGAAAGGGGGGTATAACAATGAGCAGTTCTTC.

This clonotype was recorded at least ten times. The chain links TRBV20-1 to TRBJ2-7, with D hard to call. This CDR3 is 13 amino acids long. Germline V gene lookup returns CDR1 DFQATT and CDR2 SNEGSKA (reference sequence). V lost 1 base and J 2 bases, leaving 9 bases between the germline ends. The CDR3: CSARGSATYEQYF. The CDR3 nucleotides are TGCAGTGCTAGAGGATCAGCAACCTACGAGCAGTACTTC.

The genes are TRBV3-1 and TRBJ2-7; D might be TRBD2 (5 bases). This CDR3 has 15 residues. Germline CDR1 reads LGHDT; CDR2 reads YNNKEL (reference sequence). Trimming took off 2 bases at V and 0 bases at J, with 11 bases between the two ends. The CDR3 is CASSQSERSSYEQYF. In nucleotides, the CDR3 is TGTGCCAGCAGCCAATCAGAGCGGTCCTCCTACGAGCAGTACTTC.

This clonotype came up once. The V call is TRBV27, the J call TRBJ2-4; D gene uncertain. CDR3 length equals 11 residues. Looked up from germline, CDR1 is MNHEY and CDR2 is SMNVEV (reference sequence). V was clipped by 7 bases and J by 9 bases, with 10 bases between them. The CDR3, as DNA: TGTGCCAGCAAAGGCCGAGGCATTCAGTACTTC. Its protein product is CASKGRGIQYF.

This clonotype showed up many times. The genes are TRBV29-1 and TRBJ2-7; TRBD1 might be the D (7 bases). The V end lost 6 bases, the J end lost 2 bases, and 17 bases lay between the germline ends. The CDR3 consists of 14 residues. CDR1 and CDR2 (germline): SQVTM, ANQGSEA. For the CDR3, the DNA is TGCAGCGTGGGCGGGACAGTTAAAACCTACGAGCAGTACTTC. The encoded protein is CSVGGTVKTYEQYF.

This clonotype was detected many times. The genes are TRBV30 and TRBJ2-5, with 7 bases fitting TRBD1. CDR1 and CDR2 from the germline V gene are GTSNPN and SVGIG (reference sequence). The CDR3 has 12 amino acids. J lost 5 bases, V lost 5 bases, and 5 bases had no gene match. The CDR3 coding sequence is TGTGCCTGGGAGGGGGCGCGGGAGACCCAGTACTTC. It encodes CAWEGARETQYF. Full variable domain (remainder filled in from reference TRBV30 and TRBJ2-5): SQTIHQWPATLVQPVGSPLSLECTVEGTSNPNLYWYRQAAGRGLQLLFYSVGIGQISSEVPQNLSASRPQDRQFILSSKKLLLSDSGFYLCAWEGARETQYFGPGTRLLVL.

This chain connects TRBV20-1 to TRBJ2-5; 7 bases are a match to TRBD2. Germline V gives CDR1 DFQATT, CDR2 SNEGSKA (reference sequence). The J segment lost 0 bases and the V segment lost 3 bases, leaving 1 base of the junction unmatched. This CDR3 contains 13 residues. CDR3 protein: CSASGRYQETQYF. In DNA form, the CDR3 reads TGCAGTGCTAGCGGGAGGTACCAAGAGACCCAGTACTTC.

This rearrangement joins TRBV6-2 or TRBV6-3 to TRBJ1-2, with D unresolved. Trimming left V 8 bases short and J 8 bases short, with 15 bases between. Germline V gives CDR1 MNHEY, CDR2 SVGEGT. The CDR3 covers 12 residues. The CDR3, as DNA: TGTGCCAGCCGACCTGACCTTGGAGGCTACACCTTC. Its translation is CASRPDLGGYTF.

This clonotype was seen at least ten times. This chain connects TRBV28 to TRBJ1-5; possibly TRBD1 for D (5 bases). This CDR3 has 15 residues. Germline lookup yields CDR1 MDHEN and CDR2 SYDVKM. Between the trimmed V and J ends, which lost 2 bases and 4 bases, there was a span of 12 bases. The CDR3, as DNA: TGTGCCAGCAGTTTAAGGAGGACATCTAATCAGCCCCAGCATTTT. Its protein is CASSLRRTSNQPQHF.

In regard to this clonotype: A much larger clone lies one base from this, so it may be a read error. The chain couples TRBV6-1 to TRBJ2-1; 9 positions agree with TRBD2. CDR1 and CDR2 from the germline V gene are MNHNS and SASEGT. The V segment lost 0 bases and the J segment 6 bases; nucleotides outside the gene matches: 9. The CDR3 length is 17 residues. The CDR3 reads CASSEARVAGDTNEQFF. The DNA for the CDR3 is TGTGCCAGCAGTGAAGCGCGGGTAGCGGGAGACACCAATGAGCAGTTCTTC.

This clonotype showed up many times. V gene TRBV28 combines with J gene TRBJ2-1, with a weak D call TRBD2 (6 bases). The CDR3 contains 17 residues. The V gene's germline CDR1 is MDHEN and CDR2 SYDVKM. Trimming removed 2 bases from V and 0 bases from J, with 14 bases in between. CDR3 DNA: TGTGCCAGCAGTTTACCCCCACTAGCAAGCTCCTACAATGAGCAGTTCTTC. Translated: CASSLPPLASSYNEQFF.

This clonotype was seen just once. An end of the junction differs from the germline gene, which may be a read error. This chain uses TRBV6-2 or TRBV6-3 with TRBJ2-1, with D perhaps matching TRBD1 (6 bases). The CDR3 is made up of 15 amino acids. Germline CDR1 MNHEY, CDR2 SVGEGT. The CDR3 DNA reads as TGTGCCAGCAGAAACAGGGTTGGTTCCTACAATGAGCAGCTCTTC. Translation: CASRNRVGSYNEQLF.

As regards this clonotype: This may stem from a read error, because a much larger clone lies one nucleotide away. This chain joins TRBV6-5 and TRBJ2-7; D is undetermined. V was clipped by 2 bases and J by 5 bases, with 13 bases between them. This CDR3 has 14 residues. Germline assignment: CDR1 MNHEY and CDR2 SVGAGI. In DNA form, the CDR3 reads TGTGCCAGCAGTTACCCAGTCAGGCCCCACGAGCAGTACTTC. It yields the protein CASSYPVRPHEQYF.

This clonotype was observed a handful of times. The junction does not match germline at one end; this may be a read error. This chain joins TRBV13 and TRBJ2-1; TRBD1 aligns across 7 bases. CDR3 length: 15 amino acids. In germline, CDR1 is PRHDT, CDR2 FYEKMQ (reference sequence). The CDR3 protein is CASSLAGQHYNGQFF. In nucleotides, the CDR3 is TGTGCCAGCAGCTTAGCGGGACAGCACTACAATGGGCAGTTCTTC. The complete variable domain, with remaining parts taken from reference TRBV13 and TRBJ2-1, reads AAGVIQSPRHLIKEKRETATLKCYPIPRHDTVYWYQQGPGQDPQFLISFYEKMQSDKGSIPDRFSAQQFSDYHSELNMSSLELGDSALYFCASSLAGQHYNGQFFGPGTRLTVL.

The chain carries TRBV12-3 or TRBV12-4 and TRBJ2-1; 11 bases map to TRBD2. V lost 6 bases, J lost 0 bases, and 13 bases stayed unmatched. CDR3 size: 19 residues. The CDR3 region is CASSQPSGRLISSYNEQFF. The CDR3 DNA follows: TGTGCCAGCAGCCAACCTAGCGGGAGGTTGATAAGCTCCTACAATGAGCAGTTCTTC.

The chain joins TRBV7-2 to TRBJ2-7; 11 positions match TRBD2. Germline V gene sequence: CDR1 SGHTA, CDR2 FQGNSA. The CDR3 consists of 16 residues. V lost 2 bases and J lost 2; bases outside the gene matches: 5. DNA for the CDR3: TGTGCCAGCAGCTTAACCGGGACTAGCGGTCCCTACGAGCAGTACTTC. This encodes CASSLTGTSGPYEQYF.

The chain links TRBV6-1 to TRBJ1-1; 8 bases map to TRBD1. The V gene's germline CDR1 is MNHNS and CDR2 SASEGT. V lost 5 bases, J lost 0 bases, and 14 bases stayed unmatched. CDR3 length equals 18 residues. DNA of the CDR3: TGTGCCAGCAGTACCGCGGCAGGGGGCACGAGAATGAACACTGAAGCTTTCTTT. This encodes CASSTAAGGTRMNTEAFF.

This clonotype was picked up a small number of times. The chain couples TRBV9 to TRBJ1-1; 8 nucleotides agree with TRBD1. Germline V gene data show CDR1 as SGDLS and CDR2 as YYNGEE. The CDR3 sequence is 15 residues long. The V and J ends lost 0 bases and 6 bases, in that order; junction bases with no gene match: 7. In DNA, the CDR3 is TGTGCCAGCAGCGTAGGGGTTGACAGGGGATCTGAAGCTTTCTTT. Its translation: CASSVGVDRGSEAFF.

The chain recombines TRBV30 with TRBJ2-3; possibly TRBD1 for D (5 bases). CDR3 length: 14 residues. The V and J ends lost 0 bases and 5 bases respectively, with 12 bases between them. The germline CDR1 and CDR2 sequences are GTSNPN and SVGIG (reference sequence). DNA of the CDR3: TGTGCCTGGAGTGTAGCAGGGCGCAAAGATACGCAGTATTTT. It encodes CAWSVAGRKDTQYF.

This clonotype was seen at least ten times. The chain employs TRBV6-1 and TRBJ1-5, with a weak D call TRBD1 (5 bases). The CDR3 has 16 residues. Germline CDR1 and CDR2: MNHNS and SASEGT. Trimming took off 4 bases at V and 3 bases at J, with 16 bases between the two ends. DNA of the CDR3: TGTGCCAGCAGTGGAGGGTTATTGGGGCCCAATCAGCCCCAGCATTTT. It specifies CASSGGLLGPNQPQHF.

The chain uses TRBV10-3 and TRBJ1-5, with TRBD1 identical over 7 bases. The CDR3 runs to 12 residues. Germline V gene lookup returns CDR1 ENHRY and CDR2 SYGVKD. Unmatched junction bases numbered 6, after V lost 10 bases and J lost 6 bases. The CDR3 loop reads CATQTGTQPQHF. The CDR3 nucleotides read TGTGCCACACAGACAGGGACTCAGCCCCAGCATTTT.